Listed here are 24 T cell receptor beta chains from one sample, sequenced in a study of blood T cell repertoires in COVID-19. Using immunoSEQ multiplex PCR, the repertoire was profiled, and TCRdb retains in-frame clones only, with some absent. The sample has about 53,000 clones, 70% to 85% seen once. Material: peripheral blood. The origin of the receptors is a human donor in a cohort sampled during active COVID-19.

The CDR3, as DNA: TGTGCCAGCGGGAGCGGGGGGGGCACAGATACGCAGTATTTT. Translation: CASGSGGGTDTQYF. The chain links TRBV27 to TRBJ2-3; TRBD2 agrees at 10 bases. Germline trimming cut 8 bases from V and 1 base from J; bases unmatched to any gene: 3. CDR1 MNHEY and CDR2 SMNVEV come from the germline V gene (reference sequence). The CDR3 is 14 amino acids.

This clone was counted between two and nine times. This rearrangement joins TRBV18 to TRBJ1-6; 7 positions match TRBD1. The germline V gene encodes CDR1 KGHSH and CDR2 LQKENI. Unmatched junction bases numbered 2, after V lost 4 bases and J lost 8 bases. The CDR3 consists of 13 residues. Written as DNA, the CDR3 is TGTGCCAGCTCACGACAGGGTGATTCACCCCTCCACTTT. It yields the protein CASSRQGDSPLHF.

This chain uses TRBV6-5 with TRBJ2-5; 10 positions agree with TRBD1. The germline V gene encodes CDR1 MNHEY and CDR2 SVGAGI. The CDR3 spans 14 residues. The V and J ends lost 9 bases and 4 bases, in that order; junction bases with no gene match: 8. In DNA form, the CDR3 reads TGTGCCAGTCGCCGGGACAGGGGAGGAGAGACCCAGTACTTC. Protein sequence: CASRRDRGGETQYF.

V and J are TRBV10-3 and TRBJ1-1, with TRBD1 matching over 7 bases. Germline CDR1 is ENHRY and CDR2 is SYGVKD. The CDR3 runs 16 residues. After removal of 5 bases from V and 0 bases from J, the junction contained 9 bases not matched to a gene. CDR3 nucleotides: TGTGCCATCAGTAGACTCTCCGGGACAGTGAACACTGAAGCTTTCTTT. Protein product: CAISRLSGTVNTEAFF.

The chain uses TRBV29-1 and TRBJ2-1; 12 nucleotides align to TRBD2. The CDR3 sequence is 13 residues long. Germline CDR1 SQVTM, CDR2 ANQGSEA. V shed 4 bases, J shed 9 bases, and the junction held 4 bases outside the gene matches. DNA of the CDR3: TGCAGCGTTGTAACTAGCGGGAGGATTGAGCAGTTCTTC. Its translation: CSVVTSGRIEQFF.

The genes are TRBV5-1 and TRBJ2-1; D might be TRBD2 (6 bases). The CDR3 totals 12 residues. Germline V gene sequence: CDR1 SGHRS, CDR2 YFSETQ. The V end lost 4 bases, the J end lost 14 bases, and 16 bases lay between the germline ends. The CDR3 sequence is CASSPGVPMEFF. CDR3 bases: TGCGCCAGCAGCCCGGGGGTTCCCATGGAGTTCTTC.

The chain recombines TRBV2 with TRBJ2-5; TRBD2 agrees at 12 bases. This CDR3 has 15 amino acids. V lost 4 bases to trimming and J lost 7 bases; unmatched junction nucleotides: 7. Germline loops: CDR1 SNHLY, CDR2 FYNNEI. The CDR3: CASSVGLAGSVTQYF. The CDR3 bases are TGTGCCAGCAGTGTAGGACTAGCGGGAAGTGTGACCCAGTACTTC. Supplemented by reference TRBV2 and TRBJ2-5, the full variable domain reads EPEVTQTPSHQVTQMGQEVILRCVPISNHLYFYWYRQILGQKVEFLVSFYNNEISEKSEIFDDQFSVERPDGSNFTLKIRSTKLEDSAMYFCASSVGLAGSVTQYFGPGTRLLVL.

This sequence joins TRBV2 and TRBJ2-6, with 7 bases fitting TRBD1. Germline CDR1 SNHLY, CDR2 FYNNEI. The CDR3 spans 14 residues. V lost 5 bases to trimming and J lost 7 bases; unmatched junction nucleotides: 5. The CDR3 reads CASSPRQGANVLTF. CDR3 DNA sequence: TGTGCCAGCAGTCCGAGACAGGGCGCCAACGTCCTGACTTTC.

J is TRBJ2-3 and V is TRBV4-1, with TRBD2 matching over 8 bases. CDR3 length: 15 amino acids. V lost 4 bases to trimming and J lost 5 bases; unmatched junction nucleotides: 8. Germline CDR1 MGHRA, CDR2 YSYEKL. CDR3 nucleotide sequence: TGCGCCAGCAGCCGAGTCGCGGGGGGTGGAGATACGCAGTATTTT. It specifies CASSRVAGGGDTQYF.

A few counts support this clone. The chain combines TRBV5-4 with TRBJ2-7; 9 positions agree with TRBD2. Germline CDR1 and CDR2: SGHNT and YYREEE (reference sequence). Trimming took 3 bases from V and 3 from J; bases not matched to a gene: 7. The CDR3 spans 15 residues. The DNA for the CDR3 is TGTGCCAGCAGCTGGGGGGATAGCGGGAGCTACGAGCAGTACTTC. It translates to CASSWGDSGSYEQYF.

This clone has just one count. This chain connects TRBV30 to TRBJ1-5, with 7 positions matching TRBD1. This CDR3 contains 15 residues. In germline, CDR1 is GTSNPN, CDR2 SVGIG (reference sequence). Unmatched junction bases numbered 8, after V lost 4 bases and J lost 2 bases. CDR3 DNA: TGTGCCTGGACCCCCATAGGGGGCGGCAATCAGCCCCAGCATTTT. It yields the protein CAWTPIGGGNQPQHF.

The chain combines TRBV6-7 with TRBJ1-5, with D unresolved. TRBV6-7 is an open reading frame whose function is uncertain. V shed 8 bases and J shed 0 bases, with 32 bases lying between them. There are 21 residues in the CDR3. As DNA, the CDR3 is TGTGCCAGCTACTCCTTGATACCCACCCCCAGAGGGCCTTATAGCAATCAGCCCCAGCATTTT. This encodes CASYSLIPTPRGPYSNQPQHF.

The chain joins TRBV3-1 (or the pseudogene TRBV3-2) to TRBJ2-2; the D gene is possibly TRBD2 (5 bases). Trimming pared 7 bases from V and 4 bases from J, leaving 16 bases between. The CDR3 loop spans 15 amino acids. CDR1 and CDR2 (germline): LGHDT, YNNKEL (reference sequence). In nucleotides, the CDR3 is TGTGCCAGCAATGGCGGGCTACAGTTCACCGGGGAGCTGTTTTTT. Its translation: CASNGGLQFTGELFF.

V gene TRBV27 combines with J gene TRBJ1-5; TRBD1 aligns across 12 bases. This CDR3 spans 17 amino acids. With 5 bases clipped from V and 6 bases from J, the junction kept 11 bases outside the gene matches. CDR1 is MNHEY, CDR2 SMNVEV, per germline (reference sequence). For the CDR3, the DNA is TGTGCCAGCAGTGCCCGGGGACAGGGGGCTCTCGGTCAGCCCCAGCATTTT. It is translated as CASSARGQGALGQPQHF.

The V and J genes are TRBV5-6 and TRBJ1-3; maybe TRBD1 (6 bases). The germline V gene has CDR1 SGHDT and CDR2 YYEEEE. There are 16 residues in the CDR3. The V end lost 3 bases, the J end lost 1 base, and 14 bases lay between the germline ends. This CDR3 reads CASSSTGSRSGNTIYF. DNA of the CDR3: TGTGCCAGCAGCTCAACAGGGAGTCGGTCTGGAAACACCATATATTTT.

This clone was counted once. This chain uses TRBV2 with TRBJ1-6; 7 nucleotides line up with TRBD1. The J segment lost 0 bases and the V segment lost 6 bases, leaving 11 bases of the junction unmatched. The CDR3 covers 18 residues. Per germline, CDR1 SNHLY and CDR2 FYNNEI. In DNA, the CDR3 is TGTGCCAGCAGGAAGACAGGGATTTCAAGCTCCTATAATTCACCCCTCCACTTT. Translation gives CASRKTGISSSYNSPLHF. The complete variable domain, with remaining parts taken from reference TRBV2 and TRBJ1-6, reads EPEVTQTPSHQVTQMGQEVILRCVPISNHLYFYWYRQILGQKVEFLVSFYNNEISEKSEIFDDQFSVERPDGSNFTLKIRSTKLEDSAMYFCASRKTGISSSYNSPLHFGNGTRLTVT.

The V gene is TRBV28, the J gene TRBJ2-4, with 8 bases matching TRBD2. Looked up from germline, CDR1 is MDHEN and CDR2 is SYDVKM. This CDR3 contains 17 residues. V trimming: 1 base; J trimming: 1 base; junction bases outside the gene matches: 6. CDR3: CASSLSLAGRAKNIQYF. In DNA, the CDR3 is TGTGCCAGCAGTTTATCCTTAGCGGGGCGGGCCAAAAACATTCAGTACTTC.

CDR3 sequence: CASSGTGRSETQYF. Written as DNA, the CDR3 is TGTGCCAGTAGTGGGACAGGGAGGTCAGAGACCCAGTACTTC. The V gene is TRBV19, the J gene TRBJ2-5, with TRBD1 matching over 9 bases. V lost 5 bases, J lost 4 bases, and 5 bases stayed unmatched. CDR1 and CDR2 (germline): LNHDA, SQIVND (reference sequence). The CDR3 is 14 amino acids.

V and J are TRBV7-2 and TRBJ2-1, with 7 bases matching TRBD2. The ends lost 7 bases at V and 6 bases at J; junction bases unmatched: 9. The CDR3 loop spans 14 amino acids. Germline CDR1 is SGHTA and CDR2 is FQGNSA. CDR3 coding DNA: TGTGCCAGCATCTCGAGGGAGGGGAGCAATGAGCAGTTCTTC. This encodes CASISREGSNEQFF.

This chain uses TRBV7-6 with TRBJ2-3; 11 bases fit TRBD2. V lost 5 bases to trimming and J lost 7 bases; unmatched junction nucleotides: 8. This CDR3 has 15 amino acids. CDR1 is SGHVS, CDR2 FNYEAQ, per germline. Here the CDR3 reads CASSATSGGDYTQYF. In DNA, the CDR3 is TGTGCCAGCAGCGCCACTAGCGGGGGCGACTATACGCAGTATTTT.

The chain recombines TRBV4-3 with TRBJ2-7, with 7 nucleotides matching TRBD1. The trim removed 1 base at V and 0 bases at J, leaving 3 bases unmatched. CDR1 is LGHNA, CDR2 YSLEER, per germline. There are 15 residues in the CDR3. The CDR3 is CASSQVGDSSYEQYF. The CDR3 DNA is TGCGCCAGCAGCCAAGTGGGGGACAGCTCCTACGAGCAGTACTTC.

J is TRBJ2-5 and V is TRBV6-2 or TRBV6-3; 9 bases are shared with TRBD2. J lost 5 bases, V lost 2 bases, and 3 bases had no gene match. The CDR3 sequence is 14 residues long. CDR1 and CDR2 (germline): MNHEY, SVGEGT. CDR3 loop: CASSYAGGPETQYF. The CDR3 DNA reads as TGTGCCAGCAGTTACGCGGGAGGGCCGGAGACCCAGTACTTC.

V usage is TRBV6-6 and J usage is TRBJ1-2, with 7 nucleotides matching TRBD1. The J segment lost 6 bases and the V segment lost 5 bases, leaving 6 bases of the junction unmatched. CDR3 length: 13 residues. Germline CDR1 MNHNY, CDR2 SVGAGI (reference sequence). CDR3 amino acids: CASSRTGVHGYTF. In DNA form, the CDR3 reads TGTGCCAGCAGTAGAACAGGGGTTCATGGCTACACCTTC.

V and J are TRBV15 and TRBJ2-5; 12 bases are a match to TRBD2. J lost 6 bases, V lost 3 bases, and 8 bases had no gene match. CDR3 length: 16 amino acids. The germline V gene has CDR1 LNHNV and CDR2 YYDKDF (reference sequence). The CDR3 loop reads CATSSGLAGGPKTQYF. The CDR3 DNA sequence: TGTGCCACCAGCAGTGGGCTAGCGGGGGGGCCCAAGACCCAGTACTTC.